This is a list of T cell receptor beta chains from one sample in a study of shared clonotypes between healthy human individuals. This table comes from immunoSEQ multiplex PCR, and its TCRdb copy is limited to in-frame clones, with some not included. This sample has 2 million to 2.5 million clones, with approximately 95% found just once. The sample consisted of naive CD4+ T cells from PBMCs. The receptors were sampled from a man aged 18-30 years in good health. Some clones in this sample may be carry-over from other donors' samples. CDR3s include the opening cysteine and the closing phenylalanine or tryptophan. The order of the fields is V gene, clone size, D gene, J gene, CDR3 DNA, CDR3 protein. A D gene is named only where the DNA matches it firmly. Clone size is stated in some rows and not others, as once, few, many or a class when expanded.

V: TRBV5-1; size: .; D: TRBD2; J: TRBJ2-3; DNA: TGCGCCAGCAGCTTGGGAACGGGAGGGGGAGATACGCAGTATTTT; CDR3: CASSLGTGGGDTQYF
V: TRBV4-1; size: .; D: .; J: TRBJ1-2; DNA: TGCGCCAGCAGCCAAGGTGTGGACAGAGGGGGCTACACCTTC; CDR3: CASSQGVDRGGYTF
V: TRBV11-2; size: .; D: .; J: TRBJ2-1; DNA: TGTGCCAGCAGCTTAGATGGGGGAGAAGGGCGTGAGCAGTTCTTC; CDR3: CASSLDGGEGREQFF
V: TRBV5-4; size: .; D: .; J: TRBJ2-3; DNA: TGTGCCAGCAGCTCGGGCGGGATCAGCACAGATACGCAGTATTTT; CDR3: CASSSGGISTDTQYF
V: TRBV11-2; size: .; D: TRBD1; J: TRBJ2-7; DNA: TGTGCCAGCAGCTTAGCGCCCGGACAGGGCCTCACCCCCTACGAGCAGTACTTC; CDR3: CASSLAPGQGLTPYEQYF
V: TRBV5-1; size: .; D: TRBD2; J: TRBJ2-1; DNA: TGCGCCAGCACCCCCGCCGGGACTAGCGGGACCTACAATGAGCAGTTCTTC; CDR3: CASTPAGTSGTYNEQFF
V: TRBV19; size: .; D: TRBD1; J: TRBJ2-4; DNA: TGTGCCAGTAGTATAAGACAGGGCCTTGACCGGTACTTC; CDR3: CASSIRQGLDRYF
V: TRBV29-1; size: .; D: .; J: TRBJ2-1; DNA: TGCAGCGTTGTGGGGAGGCTAAACCTCTTGGACAATGAGCAGTTCTTC; CDR3: CSVVGRLNLLDNEQFF
V: TRBV5-1; size: .; D: .; J: TRBJ1-2; DNA: TGCGCCAGCAGCTTTATTGGCAGTTCTAACTATGGCTACACCTTC; CDR3: CASSFIGSSNYGYTF
V: TRBV10-3; size: once; D: .; J: TRBJ2-4; DNA: TGTGCCATCAGTGAGAATGGGAGAGCCAAAAACATTCAGTACTTC; CDR3: CAISENGRAKNIQYF
V: TRBV14; size: .; D: .; J: TRBJ2-7; DNA: TGTGCCAGCAGCCAGTACTACGAGCAGTACTTC; CDR3: CASSQYYEQYF
V: TRBV6-5; size: .; D: .; J: TRBJ2-3; DNA: TGTGCCAGCAGCCTTCGGACAGCTCAGGATACGCAGTATTTT; CDR3: CASSLRTAQDTQYF
V: TRBV7-2; size: .; D: .; J: TRBJ2-2; DNA: TGTGCCAGCAGCTTTAGTACCTCCCCCGGGGAGCTGTTTTTT; CDR3: CASSFSTSPGELFF
V: TRBV6-5; size: .; D: .; J: TRBJ2-7; DNA: TGTGCCAGCAGTTACACTACCTTCTCCTACGAGCAGTACTTC; CDR3: CASSYTTFSYEQYF
V: TRBV28; size: .; D: .; J: TRBJ2-7; DNA: TGTGCCAGCAGTAGGGAAATCCTGCAGTACTTC; CDR3: CASSREILQYF
V: TRBV28; size: .; D: .; J: TRBJ1-2; DNA: TGTGCCAGCAGTTTCCCCCCAACGTCGGGCTATGGCTACACCTTC; CDR3: CASSFPPTSGYGYTF
V: TRBV7-3; size: .; D: .; J: TRBJ1-2; DNA: TGTGCCAGCAGCTTAACTCCAAACGGGGGCTACACCTTC; CDR3: CASSLTPNGGYTF
V: TRBV28; size: .; D: .; J: TRBJ2-3; DNA: TGTGCCAGCATCGGTAGTCTGGATACGCAGTATTTT; CDR3: CASIGSLDTQYF
V: TRBV5-1; size: .; D: TRBD2; J: TRBJ2-1; DNA: TGCGCCAGCAGCTCGCAGACTAGCGGTGAGCAGTTCTTC; CDR3: CASSSQTSGEQFF
V: TRBV5-4; size: .; D: .; J: TRBJ2-7; DNA: TGTGCCAGCACCTCTGGCGTGACAGCCTACGAGCAGTACTTC; CDR3: CASTSGVTAYEQYF
V: TRBV11-3; size: once; D: .; J: TRBJ2-1; DNA: TGTGCCAGCAGCTATGACTACAATGAGCAGTTCTTC; CDR3: CASSYDYNEQFF
V: TRBV9; size: .; D: .; J: TRBJ1-1; DNA: TGTGCCAGCAGCGTAGATGGGAATGGGGACACTGAAGCTTTCTTT; CDR3: CASSVDGNGDTEAFF
V: TRBV28; size: .; D: .; J: TRBJ2-5; DNA: TGTGCCAGCAGTTTCCGATCCTCGTTCGGGGGGCTTAAAGCGGGGACCCAGTACTTC; CDR3: CASSFRSSFGGLKAGTQYF
V: TRBV20-1; size: .; D: .; J: TRBJ2-7; DNA: TGCAGTGCTAGAGGCTTAGGGGAGCAGTACTTC; CDR3: CSARGLGEQYF
V: TRBV9; size: .; D: TRBD2; J: TRBJ2-7; DNA: TGTGCCAGCAGCGTACGGGACTACTCCTACGAGCAGTACTTC; CDR3: CASSVRDYSYEQYF
V: TRBV2; size: .; D: TRBD2; J: TRBJ2-7; DNA: TGTGCCAGCAGCAATGGGCGGGGGGCCTCCTACGAGCAGTACTTC; CDR3: CASSNGRGASYEQYF
V: TRBV18; size: once; D: .; J: TRBJ1-5; DNA: TGTGCCAGCTCACCGGATCCTATACAATCAGCCCCAGTCCGCCCCAGTCAGCATTTT; CDR3: CASSPDPIQSAPVRPSQHF
V: TRBV28; size: .; D: .; J: TRBJ2-4; DNA: TGTGCCAGCAGTTTGCCAAGTTATGAAAACATTCAGTACTTC; CDR3: CASSLPSYENIQYF
V: TRBV28; size: .; D: .; J: TRBJ1-2; DNA: TGTGCCAGCAGCCGAGTGAGGTATGGCTACACCTTC; CDR3: CASSRVRYGYTF
V: TRBV7-2; size: .; D: TRBD1; J: TRBJ1-1; DNA: TGTGCCAGCAGCTTGGGACAGCGGAACACTGAAGCTTTCTTT; CDR3: CASSLGQRNTEAFF
V: TRBV5-4; size: .; D: .; J: TRBJ2-4; DNA: TGTGCCAGCAGCTTGGGCCAGCCCGAAAACATTCAGTACTTC; CDR3: CASSLGQPENIQYF
V: TRBV7-2; size: .; D: TRBD1; J: TRBJ2-1; DNA: TGTGCCAGCAGACCAAGGGGGCAGCCCTACAATGAGCAGTTCTTC; CDR3: CASRPRGQPYNEQFF
V: TRBV7-9; size: .; D: .; J: TRBJ1-6; DNA: TGTGCCAGCAGCTTAGTACCCTCGACCGGATATAATTCACCCCTCCACTTT; CDR3: CASSLVPSTGYNSPLHF
V: TRBV27; size: once; D: .; J: TRBJ2-7; DNA: TGTGCCAGCAGTTTATTTTCTCAGGGGGAGCAGTACTTC; CDR3: CASSLFSQGEQYF
V: TRBV2; size: .; D: TRBD1; J: TRBJ1-5; DNA: TGTGCCAGCAGTACATCAGGGGGACCTAATCAGCCCCAGCATTTT; CDR3: CASSTSGGPNQPQHF
V: TRBV7-2; size: .; D: .; J: TRBJ1-1; DNA: TGTGCCAGCAGCTTCGGACTTTACGCTGAAGCTTTCTTT; CDR3: CASSFGLYAEAFF
V: TRBV6-6; size: .; D: .; J: TRBJ2-1; DNA: TGTGCCAGCAGGGGCAGCTCCTACAATGAGCAGTTCTTC; CDR3: CASRGSSYNEQFF
V: TRBV19; size: .; D: .; J: TRBJ2-5; DNA: TGTGCCAGTAGTATAGTAGACCCGGGAGAGACCCAGTACTTC; CDR3: CASSIVDPGETQYF
V: TRBV14; size: .; D: .; J: TRBJ1-3; DNA: TGTGCCAGCAGCCAAGAAGGAGGGGAGAGAAACACCATATATTTT; CDR3: CASSQEGGERNTIYF
V: TRBV9; size: .; D: .; J: TRBJ2-4; DNA: TGTGCCAGCAGCGTAGCGCGGGGCGGAAACATTCAGTACTTC; CDR3: CASSVARGGNIQYF
V: TRBV2; size: .; D: TRBD1; J: TRBJ1-5; DNA: TGTGCCAGCCAGGGGGCGAATCGGGATCAGCCCCAGCATTTT; CDR3: CASQGANRDQPQHF
V: TRBV27; size: .; D: .; J: TRBJ2-3; DNA: TGTGCCAGCAGCCGACCCGGGGCAGGAGAGTTCACAGATACGCAGTATTTT; CDR3: CASSRPGAGEFTDTQYF